This T cell receptor beta chain was observed in a study of blood T cell repertoires in COVID-19. Overall study: Samples taken during acute and convalescent COVID-19 were collected in the United States, Italy and Spain. T cells, B-cell-depleted T cells, or PBMCs provided the cDNA or gDNA that served as material.

The V segment lost 8 bases and the J segment 3 bases; nucleotides outside the gene matches: 8. Germline loops: CDR1 KGHSH, CDR2 LQKENI. This CDR3 region has 16 residues. Study processing details: Reference gene primer amplification in the assay estimated nucleated cell counts. Sequenced by immunoSEQ multiplex PCR; TCRdb stores in-frame clones only, minus some. The V and J calls and clone size were taken over from that table, and D and trimming were inferred from the DNA. The data hold a few hundred thousand clones, with around 84% observed a single time. This clone was detected ten times or more. Sequenced material: peripheral blood. This sequence was found in a young woman with acute or convalescent COVID-19. V and J are TRBV18 and TRBJ2-3; 13 bases line up with TRBD2. CDR3 in amino acids: CASRTSGRWETDTQYF. The CDR3 DNA follows: TGTGCCAGCCGGACTAGCGGGAGATGGGAGACAGATACGCAGTATTTT.